This T cell receptor beta chain was obtained from a study of tumor-infiltrating lymphocytes in primary liver carcinoma. Co-extraction of RNA and DNA was performed on roughly 20-33 mg of unsorted bulk tissue. On this clonotype itself: The CDR3 end shows no conserved phenylalanine or tryptophan, and so a read error is likely.

CDR3 length equals 14 residues. In germline, CDR1 is SGHNT, CDR2 YENEEA. Total RNA amounting to 450 to 550 ng was the source from which TCR beta cDNA was made with a constant-region primer. ARM-PCR, slightly modified, supplied the TCR beta libraries through three nested multiplex PCR rounds. Forward primers for TRBV1-TRBV30 and a C-beta reverse primer served the first two PCR rounds, at roughly 10 cycles each. TCRdb itself ran the multiplex PCR reads through MiXCR, one entry per CDR3 protein. The sample includes tens of thousands of distinct CDR3 sequences, 55% to 85% of them seen just once. The chain is built from TRBV11-3 and TRBJ2-1, with TRBD1 matching over 9 bases. Sample: liver tumor tissue from sampling region 1. Subset here: tumor region T1, superior pole. The receptor was derived from a man aged 40-55 years with primary liver carcinoma and hepatitis B virus infection. The CDR3 loop is CTSCPGQGSNEQFL. CDR3 DNA sequence: TGTACCAGCTGCCCTGGACAGGGGAGCAATGAGCAGTTCCTC.